What follows are 3 T cell receptor beta chains derived from one specimen sequenced in a study of OX40 agonist ivuxolimab in advanced cancers. Some clones are missing from TCRdb's copy, which holds only in-frame ones; the method was immunoSEQ multiplex PCR. This repertoire shows 80,000 to 95,000 clones, just over 85% found once; its top ten account for around 2%. This specimen consisted of CD4+ or CD8+ T cells sorted from blood, obtained in a trial of the OX40 agonist ivuxolimab. The receptors here all came from an adult with an advanced solid tumor such as melanoma, head and neck, liver or kidney cancer.

The V gene is TRBV6-1, the J gene TRBJ1-2; 9 bases map to TRBD1. J lost 5 bases, V lost 2 bases, and 6 bases had no gene match. From germline, CDR1 is MNHNS and CDR2 SASEGT. The length of the CDR3 is 15 residues. The CDR3 is CASSERTGVRYGYTF. Written as DNA, the CDR3 is TGTGCCAGCAGTGAAAGGACAGGGGTTAGATATGGCTACACCTTC.

V gene TRBV18 combines with J gene TRBJ1-1; perhaps TRBD1 as D (6 bases). Trimming shortened V by 4 bases and J by 3 bases, and 12 bases separated the two germline ends. This CDR3 is 14 amino acids long. CDR1 is KGHSH, CDR2 LQKENI, per germline. The CDR3 sequence: CASSLQEGDTEAFF. In DNA, the CDR3 is TGTGCCAGCTCACTCCAGGAGGGGGACACTGAAGCTTTCTTT.

This rearrangement joins TRBV28 to TRBJ2-5, with D maybe TRBD1 (7 bases). Germline values: CDR1 MDHEN, CDR2 SYDVKM. The CDR3 extends over 15 amino acids. Trimming cost V 2 bases and J 5 bases, with 15 bases left between them. CDR3 coding DNA: TGTGCCAGCAGTTTACCGGGGGCAGGGGGGGAGACCCAGTACTTC. Its protein is CASSLPGAGGETQYF.